The TCR beta chain under discussion was sequenced for a study of Tregs in tolerant kidney transplant recipients. Study observations and caveats: Biological reproducibility was not directly addressed in this study. Findings come from small patient numbers and require larger validation. Activated donor B cell expansion appeared to reveal the most relevant donor-specific TCRbeta repertoire.

Thawed PBMCs were FACS-sorted into unstimulated CD4+CD25+CD127- regulatory T cells, CD4+CD25- non-regulatory cells, CD4 and CD8 cells. The V end was cut by 4 bases, the J end by 4 bases, with 13 bases between. Germline V gives CDR1 MNHNS, CDR2 SASEGT. The CDR3 is made up of 15 amino acids. In the case of this clone: Its matching antigen is unknown.

Produced via immunoSEQ multiplex PCR; TCRdb's table is partial and in-frame only. The table records hundreds of thousands of clones, roughly four fifths of them present only once. This receptor was identified in a human donor in good health. V and J are TRBV6-1 and TRBJ2-2, with D perhaps TRBD1 (6 bases). Sequenced: CD4+ T cells from blood. In nucleotides, the CDR3 is TGTGCCAGCAGTGGGGGACAACCTCCCACCGGGGAGCTGTTTTTT. It is translated as CASSGGQPPTGELFF.